This TCR beta chain was identified during a study of blood T cells in healthy people across ages. For the second PCR, which ran for roughly 7 to 11 cycles, a sample-barcoded 5' primer and a J-beta primer mix were used. From the 5' RACE reads, TCRdb called clonotypes with MiXCR, one entry per CDR3 protein. Of about 730,000 distinct CDR3 sequences listed, roughly 47% are singletons. The CDR3 runs to 16 residues. The germline V gene has CDR1 MDHEN and CDR2 SYDVKM. Germline trimming cut 6 bases from V and 3 bases from J; bases unmatched to any gene: 11. This chain uses TRBV28 with TRBJ2-4, with 7 nucleotides matching TRBD1. Sequenced sample: blood. The source is a woman aged 60 to 75 in good health. CDR3: CASSGTGDGVKNIQYF. The DNA of the CDR3 is TGTGCCAGCAGCGGAACAGGGGATGGGGTCAAAAACATTCAGTACTTC.